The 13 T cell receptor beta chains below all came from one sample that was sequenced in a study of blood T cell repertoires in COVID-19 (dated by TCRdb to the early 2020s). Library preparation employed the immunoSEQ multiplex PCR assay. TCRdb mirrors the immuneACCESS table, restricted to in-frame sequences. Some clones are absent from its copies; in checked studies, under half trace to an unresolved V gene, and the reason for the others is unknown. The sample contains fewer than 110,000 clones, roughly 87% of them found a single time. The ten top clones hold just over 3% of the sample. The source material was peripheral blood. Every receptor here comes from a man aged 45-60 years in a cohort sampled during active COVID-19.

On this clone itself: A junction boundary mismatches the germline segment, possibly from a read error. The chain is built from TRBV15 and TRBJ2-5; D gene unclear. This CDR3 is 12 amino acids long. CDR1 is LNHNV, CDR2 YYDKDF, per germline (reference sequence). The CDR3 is CATSRHQETQYF. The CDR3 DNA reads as TGTGCCACCAGCAGACACCAGGAGACCCAGTACTTC.

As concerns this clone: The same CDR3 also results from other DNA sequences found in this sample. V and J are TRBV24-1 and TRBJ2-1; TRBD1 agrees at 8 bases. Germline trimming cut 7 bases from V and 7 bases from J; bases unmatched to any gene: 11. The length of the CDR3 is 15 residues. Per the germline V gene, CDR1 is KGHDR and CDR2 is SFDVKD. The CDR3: CATSTGQGKYNEQFF. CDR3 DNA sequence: TGTGCCACCAGCACCGGACAGGGAAAATATAATGAGCAGTTCTTC.

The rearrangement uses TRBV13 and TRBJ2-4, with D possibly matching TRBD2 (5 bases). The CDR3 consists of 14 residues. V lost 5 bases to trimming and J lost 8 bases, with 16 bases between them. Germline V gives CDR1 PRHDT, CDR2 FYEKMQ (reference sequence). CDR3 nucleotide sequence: TGTGCCAGCAGCCCTCGGGTAGAGGGAGACATTCAGTACTTC. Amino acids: CASSPRVEGDIQYF.

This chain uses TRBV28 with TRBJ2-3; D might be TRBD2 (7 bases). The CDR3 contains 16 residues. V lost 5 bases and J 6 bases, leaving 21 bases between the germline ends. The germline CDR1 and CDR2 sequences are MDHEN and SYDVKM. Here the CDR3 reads CASSPFYRGAGDTQYF. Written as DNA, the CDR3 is TGTGCCAGCAGTCCCTTTTACCGGGGGGCCGGGGATACGCAGTATTTT.

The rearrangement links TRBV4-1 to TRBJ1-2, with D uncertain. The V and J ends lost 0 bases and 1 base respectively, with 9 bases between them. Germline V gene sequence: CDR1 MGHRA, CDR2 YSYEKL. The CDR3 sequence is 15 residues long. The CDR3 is CASSQEPQLNYGYTF. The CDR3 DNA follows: TGCGCCAGCAGCCAAGAACCCCAACTTAACTATGGCTACACCTTC.

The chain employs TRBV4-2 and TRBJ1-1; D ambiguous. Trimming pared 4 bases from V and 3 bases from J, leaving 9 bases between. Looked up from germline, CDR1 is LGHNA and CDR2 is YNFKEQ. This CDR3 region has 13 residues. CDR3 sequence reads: CASSPSGYTEAFF. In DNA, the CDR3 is TGTGCCAGCAGCCCGAGCGGGTACACTGAAGCTTTCTTT.

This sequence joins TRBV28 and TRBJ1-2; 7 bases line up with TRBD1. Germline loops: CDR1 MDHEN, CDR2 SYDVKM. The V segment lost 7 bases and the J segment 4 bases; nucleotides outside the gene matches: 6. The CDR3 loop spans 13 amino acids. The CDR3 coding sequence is TGTGCCAGCATCTCGACAGGGACCTATGGCTACACCTTC. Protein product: CASISTGTYGYTF.

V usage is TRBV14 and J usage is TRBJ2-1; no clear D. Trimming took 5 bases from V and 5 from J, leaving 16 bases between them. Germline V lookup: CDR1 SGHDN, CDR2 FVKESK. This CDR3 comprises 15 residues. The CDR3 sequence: CASSKQLPRDNEQFF. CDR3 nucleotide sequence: TGTGCCAGCAGCAAGCAGCTTCCACGGGACAATGAGCAGTTCTTC. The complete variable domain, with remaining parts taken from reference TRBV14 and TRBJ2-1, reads EAGVTQFPSHSVIEKGQTVTLRCDPISGHDNLYWYRRVMGKEIKFLLHFVKESKQDESGMPNNRFLAERTGGTYSTLKVQPAELEDSGVYFCASSKQLPRDNEQFFGPGTRLTVL.

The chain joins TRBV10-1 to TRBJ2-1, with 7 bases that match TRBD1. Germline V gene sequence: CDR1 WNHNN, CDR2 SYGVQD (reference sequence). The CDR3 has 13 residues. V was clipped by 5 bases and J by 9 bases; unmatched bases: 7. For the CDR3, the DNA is TGCGCCAGCAGTAAATTGACAGGGACTGAGCAGTTCTTC. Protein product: CASSKLTGTEQFF.

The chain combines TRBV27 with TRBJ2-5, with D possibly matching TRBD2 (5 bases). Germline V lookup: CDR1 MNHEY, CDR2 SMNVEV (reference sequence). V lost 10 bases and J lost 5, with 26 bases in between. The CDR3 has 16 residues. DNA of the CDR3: TGTGCCACCCACCGGGGTGGCAGCGGTAAAACGGAGACCCAGTACTTC. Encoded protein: CATHRGGSGKTETQYF.

Here the CDR3 reads CASSPPGTDTQYF. As DNA, the CDR3 is TGTGCCAGCTCACCCCCAGGGACAGATACGCAGTATTTT. The chain employs TRBV18 and TRBJ2-3, with a weak D call TRBD1 (5 bases). Trimming left V 3 bases short and J 3 bases short, with 7 bases between. The CDR3 consists of 13 residues. CDR1 and CDR2 from the germline V gene are KGHSH and LQKENI. The full variable domain, in which reference TRBV18 and TRBJ2-3 provide the parts outside the CDR3, is NAGVMQNPRHLVRRRGQEARLRCSPMKGHSHVYWYRQLPEEGLKFMVYLQKENIIDESGMPKERFSAEFPKEGPSILRIQQVVRGDSAAYFCASSPPGTDTQYFGPGTRLTVL.

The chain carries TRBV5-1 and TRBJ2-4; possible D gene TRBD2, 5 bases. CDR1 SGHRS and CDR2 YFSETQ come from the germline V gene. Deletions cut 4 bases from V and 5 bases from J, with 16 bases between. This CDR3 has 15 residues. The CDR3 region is CASSHRKRVENIQYF. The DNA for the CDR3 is TGCGCCAGCAGCCACCGGAAGAGGGTTGAAAACATTCAGTACTTC.

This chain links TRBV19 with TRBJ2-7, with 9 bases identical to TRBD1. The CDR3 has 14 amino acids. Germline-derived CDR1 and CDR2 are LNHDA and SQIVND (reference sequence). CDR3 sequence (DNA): TGTGCTACGGCCGGGACAGGGAACTCCTACGAGCAGTACTTC. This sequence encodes CATAGTGNSYEQYF.